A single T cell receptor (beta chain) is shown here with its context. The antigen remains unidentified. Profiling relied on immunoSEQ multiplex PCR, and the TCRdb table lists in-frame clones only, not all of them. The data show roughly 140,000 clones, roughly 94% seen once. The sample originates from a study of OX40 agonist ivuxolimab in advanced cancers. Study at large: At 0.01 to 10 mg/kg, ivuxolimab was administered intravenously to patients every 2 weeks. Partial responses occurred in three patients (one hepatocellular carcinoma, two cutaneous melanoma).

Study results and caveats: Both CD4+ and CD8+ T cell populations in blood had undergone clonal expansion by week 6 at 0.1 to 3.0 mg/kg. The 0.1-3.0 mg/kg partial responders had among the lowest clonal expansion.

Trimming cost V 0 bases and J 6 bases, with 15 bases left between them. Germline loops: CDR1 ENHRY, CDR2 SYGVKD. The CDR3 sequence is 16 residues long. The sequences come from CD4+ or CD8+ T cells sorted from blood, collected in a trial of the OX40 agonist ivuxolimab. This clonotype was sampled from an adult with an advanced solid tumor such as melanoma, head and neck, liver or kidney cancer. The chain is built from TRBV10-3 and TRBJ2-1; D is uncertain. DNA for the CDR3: TGTGCCATCAGTGAGTCCTTTCGCCCGCCCCGCAATGAGCAGTTCTTC. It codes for CAISESFRPPRNEQFF.